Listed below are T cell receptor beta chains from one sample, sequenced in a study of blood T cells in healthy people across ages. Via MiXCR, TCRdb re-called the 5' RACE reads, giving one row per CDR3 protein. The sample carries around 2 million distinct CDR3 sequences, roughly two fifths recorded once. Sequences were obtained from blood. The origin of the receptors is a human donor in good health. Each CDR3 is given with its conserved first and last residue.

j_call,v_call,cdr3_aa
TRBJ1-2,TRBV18,CASSPSGGDGYTF
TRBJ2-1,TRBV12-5,CASEVKGDNEQFF
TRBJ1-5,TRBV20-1,CSAGGPWSNQPQHF
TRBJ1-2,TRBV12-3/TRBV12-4,CASSTTPGQGSGNYGYTF
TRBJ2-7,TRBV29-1,CSVDVAGTSYEQYF
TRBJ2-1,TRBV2,CASSSPDRGEQFF
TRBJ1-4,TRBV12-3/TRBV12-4,CASTLSYGSEDEKLFF
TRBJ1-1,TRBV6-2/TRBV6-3,CASSYSGRANAEAFF
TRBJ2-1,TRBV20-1,CSATGTGGLDEQFF
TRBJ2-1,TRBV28,CASSETVLGETQFF
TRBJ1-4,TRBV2,CASRAGPTQLFF
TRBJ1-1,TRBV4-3,CASSQDPRGLAFF
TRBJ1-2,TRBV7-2,CASSKLPGAPPVGYTF
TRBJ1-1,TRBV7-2,CASSDLVGANTEAFF
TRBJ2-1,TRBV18,CASSPTRQGTNEQFF
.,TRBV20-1,CSAQRDYPGEQYF
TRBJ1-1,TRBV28,CASRWLNRFLGHFEAFF
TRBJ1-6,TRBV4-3,CASSQGLGGLGSPLHF
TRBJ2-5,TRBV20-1,CSASNVAVETQDF
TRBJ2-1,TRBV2,CASSDRTGPLGEQFF
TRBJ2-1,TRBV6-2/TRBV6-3,CASWDRAYNEQFF
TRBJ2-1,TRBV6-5,CASRAGVYYEQFF
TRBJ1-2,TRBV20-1,CSAYRTRAINYGYTF
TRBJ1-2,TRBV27,CASSSTGGLLSYYGYTF
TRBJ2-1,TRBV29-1,CSVEGSGGNNEQFF
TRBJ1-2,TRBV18,CASSLDRGRLDYGYTF
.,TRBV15,CVTSRVEGTQETQFF
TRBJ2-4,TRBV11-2,CASSLTTGKNIQYF
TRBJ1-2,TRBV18,CASSPASNYGYTF
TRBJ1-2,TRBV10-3,CAISEPGQGDGGYTF
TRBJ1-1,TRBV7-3,CASRPTISGSEAFF
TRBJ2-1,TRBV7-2,CASSLSASYNEQFF
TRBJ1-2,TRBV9,CASSPGSANYGCTF
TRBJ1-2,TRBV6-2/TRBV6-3,CASSSLSAGGYGYTF
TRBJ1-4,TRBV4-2,CASSSDRGQMEKLFF
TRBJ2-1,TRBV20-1,CSARGPGIVDEQFF
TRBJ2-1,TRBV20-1,CSAHRPIGTGYNEQFF
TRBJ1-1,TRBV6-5,CASSPYSFANTEAFF
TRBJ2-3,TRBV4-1,CASSPSRGGPSTDTQYF
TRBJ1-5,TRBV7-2,CTSSLDWGGRQPQHF
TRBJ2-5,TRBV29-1,CSVHAAWSETQYF
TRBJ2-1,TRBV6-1,CASKPLRGDPYNEQFF